This T cell receptor beta chain was observed in a study of blood T cell repertoires in COVID-19 (dated by TCRdb to the early 2020s). Regarding the complete study: Samples from collaborators originated in the United States, Italy and Spain and spanned both the acute and convalescent phases of COVID-19. The prospective study material was composed of cDNA or gDNA derived from T cells, B-cell-depleted T cells, or PBMCs. Where available, HLA class I and class II types were obtained from metadata supplied by the sample provider rather than from assay-based typing. Sample metadata almost always included a de-identified subject ID, COVID-19 status, age in years and sex. The samples were drawn from the first 160 participants of the ongoing ImmuneRACE study and from some 1,300 subjects provided by 6 global collaborators. The repertoires were released in a freely available public database meant as a resource for research on the immune response to SARS-CoV-2. The dataset comprised deeply sampled blood TCRbeta repertoires from subjects exposed to, actively infected with, or recovered from COVID-19. The investigation overall reported the following: How much clinical and demographic metadata was included differed by source and by participant, and the metadata was provided uncurated.

Looking up the germline V gene (reference sequence) yields CDR1 MNHEY and CDR2 SMNVEV. The V and J ends are trimmed by 8 bases and 8 bases, leaving 16 bases between them. The CDR3, cysteine through phenylalanine, is 14 amino acids long. The DNA shown is the 42-base CDR3, in frame from base 1. Points on this clone: Its specific antigen is unknown. No qualities accompany the bases; no much larger clone lies one base away.

TCRbeta CDR3 regions were amplified from genomic DNA by means of the immunoSEQ Assay, a bias-controlled multiplex PCR. Per the original workflow: Within the assay, amplification of reference gene primers was used to estimate how many nucleated cells each sample contained. To quantify the absolute abundance of each unique TCRbeta CDR3 rearrangement, sequence reads were collapsed and filtered. For each sample, productive Simpson clonality was calculated as the square root of Simpson's diversity index across productive rearrangements. The table comes from immuneACCESS by way of TCRdb, which keeps in-frame sequences with V and J called. Part of the clones is missing from these tables; in studies checked, under half for an unresolved V gene and the rest for unknown reasons. For V, J and clone size, that table is used; D and trimming come from the DNA. A total of hundreds of thousands of clones appear in this sample, approximately 89% of them only once. The ten largest clones represent over 8.5% of the sample.

One collaborating source in Seattle enrolled patients while the patients were actively infected and followed the patients over time throughout the course of disease. Each collaborating institution followed its own protocols to collect whole blood in K2EDTA tubes. Collaborator samples were shipped for TCRbeta analysis as frozen whole blood, isolated PBMCs, or DNA extracted from either sample type. The clonotype was recovered from a woman aged 25 to 45 with COVID-19, enrolled during active disease. The sample taken for sequencing was peripheral blood. The chain employs TRBV27 and TRBJ1-6; 5 matching bases give a weak D call of TRBD1. The CDR3 protein is CASGRQINYSPLHF. The DNA sequence reads TGTGCCAGCGGAAGACAGATAAACTATTCACCCCTCCACTTT.